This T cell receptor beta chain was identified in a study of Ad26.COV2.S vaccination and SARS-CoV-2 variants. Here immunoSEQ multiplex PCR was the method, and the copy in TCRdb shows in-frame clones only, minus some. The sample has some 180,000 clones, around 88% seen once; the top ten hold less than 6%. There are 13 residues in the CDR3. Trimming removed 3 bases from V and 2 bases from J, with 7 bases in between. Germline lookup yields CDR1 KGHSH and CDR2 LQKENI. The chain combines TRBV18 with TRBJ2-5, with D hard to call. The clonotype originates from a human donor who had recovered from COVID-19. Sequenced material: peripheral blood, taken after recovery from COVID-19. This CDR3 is CASSPGGQETQYF. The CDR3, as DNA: TGTGCCAGCTCACCGGGTGGTCAAGAGACCCAGTACTTC.